The 30 T cell receptor beta chains below come from one sample, sequenced in a study of T cell responses to AZD1222 COVID-19 vaccine. Only in-frame clones appear in the TCRdb table, and some are missing; sequencing was by immunoSEQ multiplex PCR. The sample lists about 160,000 clones, 92% occurring once. This material consisted of peripheral blood, taken 28 days after the second AZD1222 dose. The receptor set was obtained from an adult who received the AZD1222 COVID-19 vaccine.

CDR3 nucleotides: TGTGCCAGTAGTATATTAGGGGAAAGTCAGCCCCAGCATTTT. As protein: CASSILGESQPQHF. The chain couples TRBV19 to TRBJ1-5, with D possibly TRBD1 on 5 matching bases. CDR3 length: 14 amino acids. Germline CDR1 reads LNHDA; CDR2 reads SQIVND (reference sequence). V dropped 2 bases and J dropped 6 bases, with 11 bases sitting between them.

This chain joins TRBV5-1 and TRBJ1-4; D is possibly TRBD1 (5 bases). This CDR3 region has 16 residues. CDR1 is SGHRS and CDR2 is YFSETQ in the germline V gene. Between the trimmed V and J ends, which lost 4 bases and 6 bases, there was a span of 19 bases. The CDR3: CASSNQGRKRDEKLFF. The CDR3 DNA is TGCGCCAGCAGCAACCAGGGACGGAAGAGGGATGAAAAACTGTTTTTT.

The gene calls are TRBV14 and TRBJ2-5; 7 bases line up with TRBD2. This CDR3 region has 14 residues. V lost 4 bases to trimming and J lost 4 bases; unmatched junction nucleotides: 6. CDR1 SGHDN and CDR2 FVKESK come from the germline V gene. CDR3 DNA sequence: TGTGCCAGCAGCCCCGGTTGGGGGGGAGAGACCCAGTACTTC. Protein: CASSPGWGGETQYF.

CDR3 residues: CASSFGGSQETQYF. Here the CDR3 DNA reads TGTGCCAGCAGCTTTGGCGGGAGCCAAGAGACCCAGTACTTC. V gene TRBV7-2 combines with J gene TRBJ2-5; TRBD2 matches 7 bases. Germline V CDR1 and CDR2: SGHTA, FQGNSA. This CDR3 comprises 14 residues. V was clipped by 3 bases and J by 1 base; unmatched bases: 2.

The chain is built from TRBV15 and TRBJ2-7; 7 nucleotides align to TRBD1. Germline V CDR1 and CDR2: LNHNV, YYDKDF (reference sequence). Germline trimming cut 4 bases from V and 5 bases from J; bases unmatched to any gene: 8. The CDR3 extends over 14 amino acids. DNA for the CDR3: TGTGCCACCAGCAACCTACAGGGGAGACACGAGCAGTACTTC. Encoded protein: CATSNLQGRHEQYF.

This chain uses TRBV2 with TRBJ1-5, with 8 bases identical to TRBD1. Germline lookup yields CDR1 SNHLY and CDR2 FYNNEI. The CDR3 totals 13 residues. V lost 6 bases to trimming and J lost 3 bases; unmatched junction nucleotides: 1. CDR3 residues: CASRGQANQPQHF. The CDR3 bases are TGTGCCAGCAGGGGACAGGCCAATCAGCCCCAGCATTTT.

The J gene is TRBJ2-3, the V gene TRBV10-3, with D unclear. The CDR3 has 15 residues. Trimming pared 8 bases from V and 2 bases from J, leaving 17 bases between. The germline CDR1 and CDR2 sequences are ENHRY and SYGVKD. In nucleotides, the CDR3 is TGTGCCATCGGGGTTTCGGCTAGGTCCACAGATACGCAGTATTTT. Translation: CAIGVSARSTDTQYF.

The chain carries TRBV6-2 or TRBV6-3 and TRBJ2-1, with 9 bases aligning to TRBD1. The V gene's germline CDR1 is MNHEY and CDR2 SVGEGT. This CDR3 contains 17 residues. V shed 5 bases, J shed 1 base, and the junction held 9 bases outside the gene matches. CDR3 bases: TGTGCCAGCAGTAACAATCGACAGGGGGGATCCTACAATGAGCAGTTCTTC. It codes for CASSNNRQGGSYNEQFF.

The rearrangement joins TRBV30 to TRBJ1-2, with D possibly TRBD1 on 6 matching bases. This CDR3 is 16 amino acids long. Trimming took 0 bases from V and 4 from J, leaving 18 bases between them. Germline CDR1 and CDR2: GTSNPN and SVGIG (reference sequence). CDR3 in amino acids: CAWSVGSIAGAYGYTF. The DNA of the CDR3 is TGTGCCTGGAGTGTAGGGTCAATAGCAGGGGCCTATGGCTACACCTTC.

The genes are TRBV11-2 and TRBJ1-2, with a possible D match to TRBD1 (6 bases). The CDR3 has 16 residues. V was trimmed by 1 base and J by 7 bases, leaving 19 bases between them. Germline V CDR1 and CDR2: SGHAT, FQNNGV. The CDR3: CASSLAPQGRRAGYTF. The CDR3 nucleotides are TGTGCCAGCAGCTTAGCGCCGCAGGGGCGCAGGGCTGGCTACACCTTC.

This chain links TRBV28 with TRBJ2-1; 12 nucleotides agree with TRBD2. The V and J ends lost 7 bases and 0 bases, in that order; junction bases with no gene match: 7. This CDR3 is 17 amino acids long. The germline V gene encodes CDR1 MDHEN and CDR2 SYDVKM. This CDR3 reads CASTLAGGLSSYNEQFF. CDR3 nucleotides: TGTGCCAGCACCCTAGCGGGAGGGCTTAGCTCCTACAATGAGCAGTTCTTC.

Notes on this clone: Germline and junction disagree at one end, which may indicate a read error. CDR3 region: CASSFRTGKSSNEQFF. The CDR3 region has the DNA TGTGCCAGCAGCTTCCGGACAGGGAAATCCTCCAATGAGCAGTTCTTC. The V gene is TRBV5-4, the J gene TRBJ2-1; 8 bases are shared with TRBD1. The CDR3 runs 16 residues. The V gene's germline CDR1 is SGHNT and CDR2 YYREEE (reference sequence).

The chain combines TRBV6-6 with TRBJ1-1; a possible D gene is TRBD1 (5 bases). V shed 5 bases and J shed 3 bases, with 13 bases lying between them. Germline CDR1 is MNHNY and CDR2 is SVGAGI (reference sequence). The CDR3 length is 14 residues. CDR3 sequence (DNA): TGTGCCAGCAGTACGATCGGGGCAGACACTGAAGCTTTCTTT. Translated: CASSTIGADTEAFF.

The genes are TRBV7-2 and TRBJ1-2; D ambiguous. CDR1 is SGHTA and CDR2 is FQGNSA in the germline V gene. Trimming took 1 base from V and 6 from J, leaving 6 bases between them. This CDR3 is 12 amino acids long. The CDR3 DNA reads as TGTGCCAGCAGCTTAGAGAGGAATGGCTACACCTTC. It codes for CASSLERNGYTF.

CDR3: CASSPGTSHEQFF. The CDR3 DNA follows: TGTGCCAGCTCACCCGGGACTAGCCATGAGCAGTTCTTC. V gene TRBV18 combines with J gene TRBJ2-1, with 9 bases matching TRBD2. V dropped 3 bases and J dropped 8; count of bases not matched to a gene: 2. The CDR3 is 13 residues long. Per germline, CDR1 KGHSH and CDR2 LQKENI.

This rearrangement joins TRBV2 to TRBJ2-7; 9 bases are a match to TRBD2. The J segment lost 4 bases and the V segment lost 7 bases, leaving 14 bases of the junction unmatched. This CDR3 comprises 16 residues. The germline gives CDR1 SNHLY, CDR2 FYNNEI. CDR3 protein: CASKPSGIYNLYEQYF. The CDR3 bases are TGTGCCAGCAAACCTAGCGGGATCTATAACCTTTACGAGCAGTACTTC.

This chain connects TRBV27 to TRBJ1-5; 7 bases fit TRBD1. Germline values: CDR1 MNHEY, CDR2 SMNVEV (reference sequence). CDR3 length: 14 amino acids. The junction had 6 bases not matched to a gene; V was cut back by 8 bases and J by 2 bases. The CDR3 loop reads CASQTGTGNQPQHF. DNA of the CDR3: TGTGCCAGCCAAACCGGGACAGGCAATCAGCCCCAGCATTTT.

This sequence joins TRBV14 and TRBJ2-7, with D perhaps assigned TRBD1 or TRBD2 (5 bases each). CDR3 length: 14 amino acids. CDR1 SGHDN and CDR2 FVKESK come from the germline V gene. With 6 bases removed from V and 6 bases from J, the gap between germline ends came to 18 bases. DNA of the CDR3: TGTGCCAGCAGTCAACTGGCAGGGACCAGCGAGCAGTACTTC. Encoded protein: CASSQLAGTSEQYF. Combining the CDR3 with reference TRBV14 and TRBJ2-7 gives the whole variable domain EAGVTQFPSHSVIEKGQTVTLRCDPISGHDNLYWYRRVMGKEIKFLLHFVKESKQDESGMPNNRFLAERTGGTYSTLKVQPAELEDSGVYFCASSQLAGTSEQYFGPGTRLTVT.

This clone was counted only a few times. This chain connects TRBV10-3 to TRBJ1-6; D is possibly TRBD1 (5 bases). Trimming took off 4 bases at V and 7 bases at J, with 14 bases between the two ends. The CDR3 runs 15 residues. In germline, CDR1 is ENHRY, CDR2 SYGVKD. Written as DNA, the CDR3 is TGTGCCATCAGTGGGGGGGAGGATCCCAATTCACCCCTCCACTTT. Its translation: CAISGGEDPNSPLHF.

This chain links TRBV12-3 or TRBV12-4 with TRBJ1-5; no clear D gene. Trimming cost V 1 base and J 6 bases, with 7 bases left between them. The CDR3 contains 13 residues. CDR3 in amino acids: CASSLGRAQPQHF. CDR3 coding DNA: TGTGCCAGCAGTTTAGGTAGGGCTCAGCCCCAGCATTTT.

The chain recombines TRBV7-2 with TRBJ1-6, with D perhaps TRBD1 (5 bases). The CDR3 is 13 amino acids. Germline CDR1 reads SGHTA; CDR2 reads FQGNSA. Trimming stripped 5 bases from V and 8 bases from J, with 10 bases between. The chain's CDR3 is CASSPQGDSPLHF. The CDR3 nucleotides are TGTGCCAGCAGCCCTCAAGGGGATTCACCCCTCCACTTT.

About this clone itself: The sample carries other DNA sequences with the same CDR3. The chain links TRBV29-1 to TRBJ1-1; 8 positions match TRBD1. From germline, CDR1 is SQVTM and CDR2 ANQGSEA. V trimming: 4 bases; J trimming: 1 base; junction bases outside the gene matches: 2. CDR3 size: 13 residues. For the CDR3, the DNA is TGCAGCGTTGCAGGGGGCCGGAACACTGAAGCTTTCTTT. As protein: CSVAGGRNTEAFF.

This chain joins TRBV5-5 and TRBJ2-7; D is undetermined. Germline assignment: CDR1 SGHKS and CDR2 YYEKEE (reference sequence). Trimming removed 0 bases from V and 0 bases from J, with 10 bases in between. CDR3 size: 15 residues. The CDR3 bases are TGTGCCAGCAGCTTGGGATCCGGAAGCTCCTACGAGCAGTACTTC. This gives the protein CASSLGSGSSYEQYF.

The chain is built from TRBV5-4 and TRBJ1-2; perhaps TRBD1 as D (5 bases). CDR1 is SGHNT and CDR2 is YYREEE in the germline V gene (reference sequence). The CDR3 length is 15 residues. V lost 4 bases to trimming and J lost 2 bases, with 15 bases between them. DNA for the CDR3: TGTGCCAGCAGCGTCGACCCGGGGGAAAACTATGGCTACACCTTC. It encodes CASSVDPGENYGYTF. The full variable domain, rest sourced from reference TRBV5-4 and TRBJ1-2, is ETGVTQSPTHLIKTRGQQVTLRCSSQSGHNTVSWYQQALGQGPQFIFQYYREEENGRGNFPPRFSGLQFPNYSSELNVNALELDDSALYLCASSVDPGENYGYTFGSGTRLTVV.

A single count supports this clone. The rearrangement joins TRBV15 to TRBJ1-6; TRBD1 matches 9 bases. The CDR3 totals 15 residues. V lost 1 base to trimming and J lost 7 bases; unmatched junction nucleotides: 2. The germline gives CDR1 LNHNV, CDR2 YYDKDF (reference sequence). CDR3 in DNA: TGTGCCACCAGCAGAGTGGGGACAGGGAATTCACCCCTCCACTTT. Protein sequence: CATSRVGTGNSPLHF.

The chain uses TRBV28 and TRBJ2-7; the D gene could be TRBD1 or TRBD2 (5 bases each). The CDR3 totals 12 residues. CDR1 is MDHEN, CDR2 SYDVKM, per germline. Trimming stripped 7 bases from V and 5 bases from J, with 12 bases between. CDR3 region: CASTTGQNEQYF. CDR3 DNA: TGTGCCAGCACCACGGGGCAGAACGAGCAGTACTTC.

This clone was observed a few times. The chain links TRBV7-9 to TRBJ1-1; D not resolved. The CDR3 covers 12 residues. Germline V gene data show CDR1 as SEHNR and CDR2 as FQNEAQ (reference sequence). Trimming left V 3 bases short and J 11 bases short, with 13 bases between. DNA for the CDR3: TGTGCCAGCAGCTTTGGCAGAAAAAGGGCTTTCTTT. This sequence encodes CASSFGRKRAFF.

The chain combines TRBV5-5 with TRBJ1-1, with 8 bases matching TRBD1. The junction had 15 bases not matched to a gene; V was cut back by 4 bases and J by 7 bases. There are 16 residues in the CDR3. Per germline, CDR1 SGHKS and CDR2 YYEKEE (reference sequence). CDR3 in amino acids: CASSLSMDRAGIEAFF. DNA of the CDR3: TGTGCCAGCAGCCTTTCGATGGACAGGGCGGGCATTGAAGCTTTCTTT.

This clone was counted once. The chain combines TRBV7-9 with TRBJ2-7; TRBD1 matches at 8 bases. This CDR3 is 16 amino acids long. The germline gives CDR1 SEHNR, CDR2 FQNEAQ (reference sequence). Trimming removed 5 bases from V and 3 bases from J; junction bases left unmatched: 12. CDR3 sequence: CASSPDPGQEIYEQYF. The DNA of the CDR3 is TGTGCCAGCAGCCCGGACCCGGGACAGGAAATCTACGAGCAGTACTTC. The full variable domain, rest sourced from reference TRBV7-9 and TRBJ2-7, is DTGVSQNPRHKITKRGQNVTFRCDPISEHNRLYWYRQTLGQGPEFLTYFQNEAQLEKSRLLSDRFSAERPKGSFSTLEIQRTEQGDSAMYLCASSPDPGQEIYEQYFGPGTRLTVT.

The J gene is TRBJ1-1, the V gene TRBV18, with D hard to call. V lost 3 bases and J lost 2, with 7 bases in between. Germline lookup yields CDR1 KGHSH and CDR2 LQKENI. The length of the CDR3 is 13 residues. CDR3 coding DNA: TGTGCCAGCTCACCGGTGACCAACACTGAAGCTTTCTTT. This encodes CASSPVTNTEAFF.